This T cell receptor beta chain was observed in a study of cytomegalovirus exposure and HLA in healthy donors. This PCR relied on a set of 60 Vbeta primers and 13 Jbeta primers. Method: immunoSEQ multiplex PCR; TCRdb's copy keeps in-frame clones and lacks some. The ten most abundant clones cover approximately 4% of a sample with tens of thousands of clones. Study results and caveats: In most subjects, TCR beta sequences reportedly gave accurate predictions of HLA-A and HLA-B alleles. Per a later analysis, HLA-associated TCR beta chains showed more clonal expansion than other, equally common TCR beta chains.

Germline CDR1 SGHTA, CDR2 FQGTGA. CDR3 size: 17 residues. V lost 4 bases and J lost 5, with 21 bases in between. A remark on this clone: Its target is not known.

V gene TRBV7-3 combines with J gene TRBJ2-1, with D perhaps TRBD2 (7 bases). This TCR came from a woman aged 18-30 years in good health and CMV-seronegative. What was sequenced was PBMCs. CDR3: CASSSKPRGGFDNEQFF. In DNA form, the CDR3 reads TGTGCCAGCAGCTCCAAGCCTAGGGGGGGGTTTGACAATGAGCAGTTCTTC.